The clone carrying this T cell receptor (beta chain) was observed a handful of times. The sample comes from a study of human T cells and chemical hapten exposure. The ends lost 10 bases at V and 5 bases at J; junction bases unmatched: 8. Germline V gene lookup returns CDR1 MNHEY and CDR2 SVGEGT. The CDR3 sequence is 13 residues long. The time point here: patch test 2, 6 weeks after DPC sensitization. Documented treatment: therapeutic diphenylcyclopropenone sensitization with weekly scalp DPC. Via MiXCR, TCRdb re-called the RACE reads, giving one row per CDR3 protein. The sample yields some 79,000 distinct CDR3 sequences, 8.5% to 12% seen once.

Sample: whole blood, taken in connection with sensitization to the hapten diphenylcyclopropenone (DPC). The V and J genes are TRBV6-2 or TRBV6-3 and TRBJ2-7; 10 bases agree with TRBD2. This sequence was found in a woman in her forties or fifties with alopecia areata. Some clones in this sample may be carry-over from other donors' samples. This CDR3 is CAIKREGRDEQYF. CDR3 in DNA: TGTGCCATAAAGCGGGAGGGCCGGGACGAGCAGTACTTC.